This T cell receptor (beta chain) was captured by sequencing in a study of T cell repertoires in cytomegalovirus infection. Study information: Based on public TCR beta signatures, there were indications of CMV infection and of a matching HLA type.

This CDR3 spans 15 amino acids. Germline V CDR1 and CDR2: SGHRS, YFSETQ. The V gene lost 3 bases and the J gene lost 7 bases, with 17 bases spanning the gap. TCRdb passed the reads through MiXCR, listing each CDR3 protein once. The sample contains roughly 500,000 distinct CDR3 sequences, about 15% of which appear only once. This clonotype was observed a few times. This clonotype originated in a human donor in good health (CMV status not recorded). Some clones in this sample may be carry-over from other donors' samples. Specimen: CD8+ T cells from PBMCs. This rearrangement joins TRBV5-1 to TRBJ2-1, with D perhaps TRBD1 (5 bases). CDR3 in DNA: TGCGCCAGCAGCTCCGTTCTAGGGGCTGAGAATGAGCAGTTCTTC. Its translation is CASSSVLGAENEQFF.